This TCR beta chain emerged from a study of regulatory T cells in long-lasting Graves disease. Overall study results and limits: Persistent-disease Graves' patients showed less TCR diversity than new cases.

This CDR3 comprises 14 residues. Germline loops: CDR1 SGHTA, CDR2 FQGTGA. With 0 bases removed from V and 2 bases from J, the gap between germline ends came to 5 bases. The TCR beta library used iRepertoire HTBI primers with Arm-PCR amplification of CDR3. TCRdb processed the multiplex PCR reads anew with MiXCR; each CDR3 protein has one entry. The table shows roughly 490,000 distinct CDR3 sequences, with 20% to 25% occurring only once. The time point was: persistent/refractory GD, antithyroid drugs over 5 years with positive TRAb. After RNA was extracted from PBMCs, the TCR library was made from it. Peripheral blood, about 8.8 milliliters of it, was drawn into EDTA tubes. To note about this clonotype: Its antigen is unknown.

This TCR came from a female donor with Graves disease. Sequenced here: peripheral blood mononuclear cells (PBMCs), sampled when the disease was refractory, from a patient treated with antithyroid drugs. The chain has TRBV7-3 and TRBJ2-1; unclear D gene. The CDR3 DNA is TGTGCCAGCAGCTTAACGGGTACCTACAATGAGCAGTTCTTC. This sequence encodes CASSLTGTYNEQFF.